The present TCR beta chain was sequenced within a study of vaccination effects on CD4 cells after COVID-19. Sequencing was preceded by expansion of antigen-specific CD4+ T cells with viral peptide pools in the ViraFEST assay. It was after 10 days of culture that CD4+ T cells were isolated. All study participants received two doses of BNT162b2 or mRNA-1273 vaccine. Half the medium was replaced with IL-2 medium on days 3 and 7. Details on this clone: As yet, its antigen is unknown.

Sequencing was performed with immunoSEQ multiplex PCR; in TCRdb, only in-frame clones are kept and a portion is missing. The sample carries tens of thousands of clones, 74% recorded once. This TCR derives from a human donor who received a COVID-19 vaccine. The specimen comprised CD4+ T cells from PBMCs cultured with HCoV-229E spike peptides, sampled after COVID-19 vaccination.

CDR3 residues: CASSLQLNTEAFF. The CDR3 region has the DNA TGTGCCAGCAGTCTACAGTTGAACACTGAAGCTTTCTTT. The chain recombines TRBV12-3 or TRBV12-4 with TRBJ1-1; D remains ambiguous. With 5 bases removed from V and 0 bases from J, the gap between germline ends came to 7 bases. The length of the CDR3 is 13 residues.